These 19 T cell receptor beta chains came from one sample sequenced in a study of T cell responses to AZD1222 COVID-19 vaccine. The assay was immunoSEQ multiplex PCR, and TCRdb's table has in-frame clones only and misses some. The repertoire holds about 110,000 clones, with about 81% as singletons. Sequencing used peripheral blood, obtained on day 0 of AZD1222 vaccination. The receptor set was obtained from an adult in good health.

Written as DNA, the CDR3 is TGCGCCAGTAGCACCGGGACTGCGAACACTGAAGCTTTCTTT. Amino acids: CASSTGTANTEAFF. V gene TRBV5-1 combines with J gene TRBJ1-1; tentative D call: TRBD1 (5 bases). V gave up 8 bases and J gave up 1 base, with 15 bases separating them. Germline V lookup: CDR1 SGHRS, CDR2 YFSETQ. This CDR3 is built from 14 residues.

In its sample, this clone was seen once. V is TRBV6-5 and J is TRBJ1-6; TRBD1 agrees at 7 bases. The CDR3 has 14 amino acids. Per germline, CDR1 MNHEY and CDR2 SVGAGI. J gave up 7 bases and V 6 bases, and 6 bases lay outside the gene matches. CDR3 DNA: TGTGCCAGCAGCACACAGGGGAGCAATTCACCCCTCCACTTT. Protein sequence: CASSTQGSNSPLHF.

The V gene is TRBV6-1, the J gene TRBJ1-4, with D hard to call. The V end lost 2 bases, the J end lost 0 bases, and 10 bases lay between the germline ends. The CDR3 runs 16 residues. Germline-derived CDR1 and CDR2 are MNHNS and SASEGT. CDR3 sequence reads: CASSENSISTNEKLFF. CDR3 bases: TGTGCCAGCAGTGAAAATAGTATCTCAACTAATGAAAAACTGTTTTTT.

V gene TRBV5-1 combines with J gene TRBJ1-5, with a possible D match to TRBD1 (5 bases). With 0 bases removed from V and 7 bases from J, the gap between germline ends came to 14 bases. The germline V gene has CDR1 SGHRS and CDR2 YFSETQ. The CDR3 runs to 15 residues. CDR3 in DNA: TGCGCCAGCAGCTTGGGGGCAGGGACCCACCAGCCCCAGCATTTT. Protein product: CASSLGAGTHQPQHF. Supplemented by reference TRBV5-1 and TRBJ1-5, the full variable domain reads KAGVTQTPRYLIKTRGQQVTLSCSPISGHRSVSWYQQTPGQGLQFLFEYFSETQRNKGNFPGRFSGRQFSNSRSEMNVSTLELGDSALYLCASSLGAGTHQPQHFGDGTRLSIL.

This clone was recorded once. Other DNA sequences in the same sample also yield this CDR3. J is TRBJ2-3 and V is TRBV7-2; 7 bases fit TRBD2. Unmatched junction bases numbered 8, after V lost 5 bases and J lost 0 bases. This CDR3 spans 16 amino acids. The germline CDR1 and CDR2 sequences are SGHTA and FQGNSA. The CDR3 DNA sequence: TGTGCCAGCAGCCCAGCGGGGACGCGAAGCACAGATACGCAGTATTTT. Its translation is CASSPAGTRSTDTQYF.

J is TRBJ2-2 and V is TRBV7-3, with 14 bases lining up with TRBD2. The CDR3 runs 16 residues. V lost 5 bases to trimming and J lost 3 bases; unmatched junction nucleotides: 2. The germline gives CDR1 SGHTA, CDR2 FQGTGA. CDR3 sequence reads: CASSVGLAGDTGELFF. The CDR3 DNA is TGTGCCAGCAGCGTGGGACTAGCGGGAGACACCGGGGAGCTGTTTTTT.

V is TRBV7-9 and J is TRBJ2-7, with unresolved D. V was cut by 1 base and J by 5 bases, with 15 bases left in between. The CDR3 has 15 amino acids. In germline, CDR1 is SEHNR, CDR2 FQNEAQ (reference sequence). Here the CDR3 reads CASSLEVARSHEQYF. In DNA form, the CDR3 reads TGTGCCAGCAGCTTAGAGGTGGCCAGGTCCCACGAGCAGTACTTC.

The chain joins TRBV6-6 to TRBJ2-5, with D unresolved. Looked up from germline, CDR1 is MNHNY and CDR2 is SVGAGI (reference sequence). This CDR3 has 14 residues. Trimming removed 8 bases at V and 0 bases at J, with 13 bases between. In nucleotides, the CDR3 is TGTGCCAGCTGGCCCGGCAGGCACCAAGAGACCCAGTACTTC. The encoded protein is CASWPGRHQETQYF.

The V and J genes are TRBV5-4 and TRBJ2-3; the D is unclear. The CDR3 covers 13 residues. V was clipped by 2 bases and J by 6 bases, with 10 bases between them. Germline V lookup: CDR1 SGHNT, CDR2 YYREEE (reference sequence). CDR3 in DNA: TGTGCCAGCAGCTTAATGGTAGGGGATACGCAGTATTTT. It translates to CASSLMVGDTQYF.

This chain connects TRBV28 to TRBJ2-7, with no clear D. V lost 3 bases and J lost 0, with 15 bases in between. This CDR3 region has 16 residues. Per germline, CDR1 MDHEN and CDR2 SYDVKM. The CDR3 DNA reads TGTGCCAGCAGTTTCGGTCGACCACCGAGCTCCTACGAGCAGTACTTC. As protein: CASSFGRPPSSYEQYF.

The chain combines TRBV10-3 with TRBJ2-3; 8 bases are a match to TRBD2. Germline V gene lookup returns CDR1 ENHRY and CDR2 SYGVKD. V trimming: 2 bases; J trimming: 6 bases; junction bases outside the gene matches: 7. This CDR3 has 15 amino acids. CDR3 sequence: CAISEGGRSEDTQYF. The DNA for the CDR3 is TGTGCCATCAGTGAGGGCGGGAGGTCAGAGGATACGCAGTATTTT.

The rearrangement joins TRBV10-2 to TRBJ1-5; D is unclear. With 4 bases removed from V and 7 bases from J, the gap between germline ends came to 14 bases. CDR3 length: 14 residues. The germline CDR1 and CDR2 sequences are WSHSY and SAAADI. The CDR3 DNA is TGCGCCAGCAGTGTAGGTTCAAGTCGACAGCCCCAGCATTTT. This gives the protein CASSVGSSRQPQHF.

This clone was recorded a few times. V and J are TRBV27 and TRBJ2-1; D might be TRBD2 (6 bases). Per germline, CDR1 MNHEY and CDR2 SMNVEV (reference sequence). V lost 5 bases, J lost 3 bases, and 17 bases lay in between. The CDR3 sequence is 16 residues long. The CDR3 DNA is TGTGCCAGCAGTCAACGCTCGGCGGGGCGCTACAATGAGCAGTTCTTC. Translating gives CASSQRSAGRYNEQFF.

This clone was observed a single time. The V call is TRBV24-1, the J call TRBJ2-1; 11 bases line up with TRBD1. Germline assignment: CDR1 KGHDR and CDR2 SFDVKD. This CDR3 contains 14 residues. The ends lost 4 bases at V and 9 bases at J; junction bases unmatched: 4. This chain's CDR3 is CATSESGTGGEQFF. CDR3 nucleotides: TGTGCCACCAGTGAATCCGGGACAGGGGGTGAGCAGTTCTTC.

The table lists this clone with a count of one. This chain uses TRBV5-1 with TRBJ2-1; TRBD2 aligns across 7 bases. V lost 0 bases to trimming and J lost 4 bases; unmatched junction nucleotides: 4. CDR3 length equals 15 residues. Germline V gene lookup returns CDR1 SGHRS and CDR2 YFSETQ. The CDR3 loop is CASSLEASGYNEQFF. CDR3 coding DNA: TGCGCCAGCAGCTTGGAGGCTAGCGGATACAATGAGCAGTTCTTC.

This chain joins TRBV7-9 and TRBJ1-2; the match to TRBD1 covers 9 bases. Germline V lookup: CDR1 SEHNR, CDR2 FQNEAQ (reference sequence). The CDR3 has 18 residues. Unmatched junction bases numbered 13, after V lost 5 bases and J lost 0 bases. CDR3: CASSRLGDRATPNYGYTF. Here the CDR3 DNA reads TGTGCCAGCAGCCGGCTAGGGGACAGGGCGACTCCTAACTATGGCTACACCTTC.

The chain employs TRBV21-1 and TRBJ1-6; the table's TRBD1 call for D was not verified on the DNA. TRBV21-1 is annotated as a pseudogene. This CDR3 comprises 13 residues. CDR3 amino acids: CAKDSGYNSPLHF. For the CDR3, the DNA is TGTGCCAAGGACAGTGGATATAATTCACCCCTCCACTTT.

CDR3 sequence: CASSATPGRSGNTIYF. In DNA, the CDR3 is TGTGCCAGCAGCGCAACTCCGGGGAGATCTGGAAACACCATATATTTT. The chain combines TRBV9 with TRBJ1-3; D is unresolved. Trimming removed 3 bases from V and 1 base from J, with 14 bases in between. The CDR3 contains 16 residues. Germline V gene data show CDR1 as SGDLS and CDR2 as YYNGEE.

The chain employs TRBV9 and TRBJ2-2; D remains ambiguous. Trimming removed 3 bases from V and 6 bases from J, with 21 bases in between. This CDR3 spans 17 amino acids. Germline-derived CDR1 and CDR2 are SGDLS and YYNGEE. The CDR3, as DNA: TGTGCCAGCAGCGCGGCCGGAGTTCCAGGACGGGCCGGGGAGCTGTTTTTT. Translating it yields CASSAAGVPGRAGELFF.